Given below is one TCR beta chain in context. Its cognate antigen is unknown. The record originates from a study of T cell responses to AZD1222 COVID-19 vaccine. The CDR3 is 14 residues long. Trimming took off 2 bases at V and 2 bases at J, with 9 bases between the two ends. The germline gives CDR1 SGHAT, CDR2 FQNNGV. Clones were sequenced by immunoSEQ multiplex PCR, and TCRdb holds only the in-frame ones, with some missing. The sample carries approximately 60,000 clones, roughly 89% recorded once. General observations from the study: Spike regions recognized by vaccine-associated CD4 TCRs spanned the protein, led by 160-218 and 743-854.

This sequence was found in an adult in good health. Sequencing used peripheral blood, obtained on day 0 of AZD1222 vaccination. V and J are TRBV11-2 and TRBJ2-5, with unresolved D. The CDR3 protein is CASSLWSTQETQYF. In DNA form, the CDR3 reads TGTGCCAGCAGCTTATGGTCCACTCAAGAGACCCAGTACTTC.